This TCR beta chain was identified during a study of blood T cell repertoires in COVID-19. Study overall: From T cells, B-cell-depleted T cells, or PBMCs came the material, which was cDNA or gDNA.

In the original analysis: Counts of nucleated cells, estimated from reference gene primer amplification, were obtained. Assay: immunoSEQ multiplex PCR; the TCRdb copy retains only in-frame clones and omits some. The V and J calls and clone size come from that table; D and trimming were worked out from the DNA. The sample includes fewer than 200,000 clones, about four fifths of them seen just once. The CDR3 has 13 amino acids. Germline V gene lookup returns CDR1 MDHEN and CDR2 SYDVKM. V lost 6 bases, J lost 4 bases, and 10 bases lay in between. V is TRBV28 and J is TRBJ2-1, with D perhaps TRBD1 (5 bases). The TCR was taken from a woman aged 40-49 years with COVID-19, enrolled during active disease. Specimen: peripheral blood. The CDR3 DNA sequence: TGTGCCAGCAGGGGGCAAGGTTACAATGAGCAGTTCTTC. Encoded protein: CASRGQGYNEQFF.